Listed below are T cell receptor beta chains from one sample, sequenced in a study of cytomegalovirus exposure and HLA in healthy donors. Produced via immunoSEQ multiplex PCR; TCRdb's table is partial and in-frame only. The sample yields about 120,000 clones, about 80% seen once. The source material was PBMCs. The origin of the receptors is a man aged 30 to 39 in good health and CMV-seronegative. Both conserved end residues are trimmed from each CDR3.

j_call v_call cdr3_aa
TRBJ2-2 TRBV7-9 ASSSGLAGEGVGELF
TRBJ2-2 TRBV4-1 ASSQDSGGIGELF
TRBJ2-1 TRBV15 ATSRDPSGIYNEQF
TRBJ2-7 TRBV7-2 ASSLAATETYEQY
TRBJ1-3 TRBV4-3 ASSQARTGASGNTIY
TRBJ2-7 TRBV19 ASSWAVDRDHYEQY
TRBJ2-1 TRBV19 ASSIDRPSALSSYNEQF
TRBJ2-7 TRBV10-3 AISGGAGPSEQY
TRBJ2-1 TRBV30 AWSGSRYEQF
TRBJ2-2 TRBV30 AWSKTGGWGELF
TRBJ2-1 TRBV5-4 ASSSPPTVEQF
TRBJ1-1 TRBV2 ASSDYLNTEAF
TRBJ1-1 TRBV7-6 ASSFDRGNTEAF
TRBJ2-7 TRBV11-3 ASSKLAGGREQY
TRBJ2-7 TRBV15 ATSRMGLREQY
TRBJ2-7 TRBV6-5 ASSPFYLSYEQY
TRBJ2-7 TRBV5-6 ASSLITPGQTYEQY
TRBJ2-1 TRBV29-1 SVVTGNNEQF
TRBJ2-7 TRBV7-9 ASRLGSAPYEQY
TRBJ1-1 TRBV21-1 ASSKALLGGTEAF
TRBJ2-1 TRBV19 ASNPGSNEQF
TRBJ2-1 TRBV4-3 ASSQDPSGRAYNEQF
TRBJ2-2 TRBV25-1 ASRTGVAGELF
TRBJ1-5 TRBV2 ASSTGQGFDQPQH
TRBJ2-3 TRBV28 ASSSLAATSTDTQY
TRBJ2-1 TRBV5-4 ASSITYNEQF
TRBJ1-4 TRBV4-2 ASRRGNTNEKLF
TRBJ1-2 TRBV4-3 ASSQGTGAAANYGYT
TRBJ2-5 TRBV19 ASSTPFSGVAQETQY
TRBJ2-3 TRBV9 ASSVFTSGTDTQY
TRBJ2-7 TRBV12-5 ASGPQGYEQY
TRBJ1-5 TRBV7-2 ASSSRQGPRH
TRBJ2-2 TRBV11-3 ASSLVAGELF
TRBJ2-5 TRBV7-9 ASSLGAGRQETQY
TRBJ2-7 TRBV7-6 ASSPSGGQGGYEQY
TRBJ2-7 TRBV27 ASSSPGENYEQY
TRBJ1-5 TRBV9 ASSVGWLPTGNQPQH
TRBJ2-5 TRBV7-9 ASSLVVQTETQY
TRBJ2-3 TRBV28 ASSFGSTQY
TRBJ1-2 TRBV6-1 ASSESFYRGGT
TRBJ1-3 TRBV27 ASSSFKGASGNTIY
TRBJ1-2 TRBV2 ASSNIDGYT
TRBJ2-7 TRBV7-9 ASKDGGGNEQY
TRBJ2-3 TRBV6-5 ASSYLVTGADTQY
TRBJ2-3 TRBV5-4 ASSVGADGRLTDTQY